The rows below give T cell receptor beta chains drawn from one sample of a study of blood T cells in healthy people across ages. TCRdb re-analysed the 5' RACE reads in MiXCR, keeping a single row per CDR3 protein. The sample consists of under 1,100,000 distinct CDR3 sequences, 20% to 25% of them appearing once. The same data also contributed to another study, on T cells of mothers and their children.

Sequences were obtained from blood. These receptors came from a girl under 10 years old in good health. CDR3s include the opening cysteine and the closing phenylalanine or tryptophan. D genes are given only for firm matches. Clone size is shown for a subset of rows, as once, few, many or a class of expanded clone.

V gene	J gene	clone size	D gene	CDR3 protein	CDR3 DNA
TRBV29-1	TRBJ2-7	many	NA	CSADGLTYEQYF	TGCAGCGCTGACGGGCTTACCTACGAGCAGTACTTC
TRBV12-3/TRBV12-4	TRBJ2-1	NA	NA	CASSLAGLVNEQFF	TGTGCCAGCAGTTTGGCGGGACTGGTCAATGAGCAGTTCTTC
TRBV4-1	TRBJ2-7	NA	NA	CASSQESTDGDEQYF	TGCGCCAGCAGCCAGGAATCGACAGACGGCGACGAGCAGTACTTC
TRBV20-1	TRBJ2-1	once	NA	CSADWRGDNEQFF	TGCAGTGCCGACTGGCGCGGGGACAATGAGCAGTTCTTC
TRBV7-9	TRBJ1-4	NA	TRBD1	CASSSPDRGLEKLFF	TGTGCCAGCAGCTCACCGGACAGGGGGCTTGAAAAACTGTTTTTT
TRBV28	TRBJ2-7	many	NA	CASSSGAIGGSYEQYF	TGTGCCAGCAGTTCGGGGGCTATCGGTGGATCCTACGAGCAGTACTTC
TRBV20-1	TRBJ2-7	NA	NA	CSATTGEEQYF	TGCAGTGCAACGACGGGAGAAGAGCAGTACTTC
TRBV27	TRBJ2-3	NA	TRBD1	CASSSLPGQGVGTQYF	TGTGCCAGCAGTTCTCTTCCGGGACAGGGGGTTGGTACGCAGTATTTT
TRBV3-1	TRBJ1-1	few	TRBD1	CASRAEGTGSTEAFF	TGTGCCAGCAGGGCGGAGGGGACAGGGTCCACTGAAGCTTTCTTT
TRBV3-1	TRBJ2-5	NA	NA	CASSPTLRLGETQYF	TGTGCCAGCAGCCCCACCCTCCGTCTTGGTGAGACCCAGTACTTC
TRBV7-9	TRBJ2-7	NA	NA	CASSLVDWDRSYEQCF	TGTGCCAGCAGCTTAGTGGACTGGGACCGATCCTACGAGCAGTGCTTC
TRBV12-3/TRBV12-4	TRBJ1-1	NA	NA	CASNIDTLNTEAFF	TGTGCCAGCAATATAGACACCCTGAACACTGAAGCTTTCTTT
TRBV27	TRBJ2-2	few	NA	CASSFVGGNTGELFF	TGTGCCAGCAGTTTTGTAGGGGGGAACACCGGGGAGCTGTTTTTT
TRBV29-1	TRBJ2-5	few	NA	CSVEVTGMAGETQYF	TGCAGCGTTGAAGTTACGGGGATGGCGGGGGAGACCCAGTACTTC